These 16 T cell receptor beta chains were all obtained from the same sample, sequenced in a study of T cells in women clearing cervical HPV infection. Generated by immunoSEQ multiplex PCR, the TCRdb table keeps only in-frame clones and is missing some. The table counts more than 20,000 clones; 24% lies in the top ten. The specimen was blood buffy coat. These receptors were obtained from a woman aged 18-70 years with a cervical HPV16 infection that either progressed to CIN3+ or cleared (not recorded which).

As for this clone: The CDR3 end falls 3 residues outside the read, so it is completed with the germline J gene. V is TRBV19 and J is TRBJ1-2, with D possibly TRBD1 on 5 matching bases. The CDR3 is 14 amino acids. Germline V gene data show CDR1 as LNHDA and CDR2 as SQIVND (reference sequence). Trimming stripped 5 bases from V and 7 bases from J, with 17 bases between. This chain's CDR3 is CASSSQGVVFGYTF. Incomplete CDR3 DNA: TGTGCCAGTAGTTCCCAGGGTGTGGTGTTTGGC. Full variable domain (outside the CDR3, taken from reference TRBV19 and TRBJ1-2): DGGITQSPKYLFRKEGQNVTLSCEQNLNHDAMYWYRQDPGQGLRLIYYSQIVNDFQKGDIAEGYSVSREKKESFPLTVTSAQKNPTAFYLCASSSQGVVFGYTFGSGTRLTVV.

As for this clone: The missing CDR3 end, 3 residues past where the read stops, is filled in from the germline J gene. This chain joins TRBV6-1 and TRBJ2-6; no firm D call. Germline CDR1 reads MNHNS; CDR2 reads SASEGT. Trimming removed 3 bases from V and 4 bases from J, with 4 bases in between. The CDR3 is 13 residues long. The CDR3 DNA, read in part, is TGTGCCAGCAGTGAGGCCGGGGCCAACGTC. Protein product: CASSEAGANV. Given in full, the CDR3 is CASSEAGANVLTF.

Regarding this clone: The read ends 3 residues shy of where the CDR3 ends; the end is completed using the germline J gene. V is TRBV5-1 and J is TRBJ1-2; 10 nucleotides agree with TRBD1. The V gene end was trimmed by 0 bases and the J gene end by 2 bases; junction bases not matched to a gene: 7. The germline gives CDR1 SGHRS, CDR2 YFSETQ. The CDR3 runs 17 residues. CDR3 bases read: TGCGCCAGCAGCTTGGTTGGGACGGGACAGGGGAACTATGGC. This codes for CASSLVGTGQGNYG. The entire CDR3 is CASSLVGTGQGNYGYTF.

Notes on this clone: The read falls 3 residues short of the CDR3 end, and the missing part is taken from the germline J gene. The chain joins TRBV28 to TRBJ2-5; maybe TRBD1 (6 bases). The CDR3 sequence is 13 residues long. Trimming stripped 4 bases from V and 5 bases from J, with 11 bases between. CDR1 and CDR2 from the germline V gene are MDHEN and SYDVKM. The covered CDR3 bases are TGTGCCAGCAGTTCGACAGGTTATGAGACC. Translation gives CASSSTGYET. The whole CDR3 sequence reads CASSSTGYETQYF. The full variable domain, with the rest looked up from reference TRBV28 and TRBJ2-5, is DVKVTQSSRYLVKRTGEKVFLECVQDMDHENMFWYRQDPGLGLRLIYFSYDVKMKEKGDIPEGYSVSREKKERFSLILESASTNQTSMYLCASSSTGYETQYFGPGTRLLVL.

Regarding this clone: The observed sequence ends 3 residues before the CDR3 terminus, with the missing tail filled in from the germline J gene. The chain recombines TRBV5-1 with TRBJ2-5; weak D call: TRBD1 (6 bases). Germline V gene lookup returns CDR1 SGHRS and CDR2 YFSETQ. This CDR3 contains 14 residues. Trimming shortened V by 4 bases and J by 5 bases, and 15 bases separated the two germline ends. CDR3: CASSPATGMETQYF. CDR3 DNA (partial): TGCGCCAGCAGCCCCGCAACAGGGATGGAGACC.

Turning to this clone: Read coverage stops 3 residues before the CDR3 terminus; the germline J gene supplies the remainder. The chain couples TRBV30 to TRBJ2-3; possibly TRBD2 for D (7 bases). CDR1 and CDR2 from the germline V gene are GTSNPN and SVGIG (reference sequence). The CDR3 sequence is 16 residues long. Trimming stripped 0 bases from V and 1 base from J, with 14 bases between. CDR3 in amino acids: CAWSVLAGARTDTQYF. The CDR3 bases that were read are TGTGCCTGGAGTGTACTGGCGGGGGCCCGCACAGATACG.

With respect to this clone: The read falls 3 residues short of the CDR3 end, and the missing part is taken from the germline J gene. This chain joins TRBV30 and TRBJ1-2; 7 nucleotides line up with TRBD1. The CDR3 loop spans 14 amino acids. The germline CDR1 and CDR2 sequences are GTSNPN and SVGIG (reference sequence). CDR3 loop: CAWSAGGSRDTYTF. The sequenced CDR3 bases are TGTGCCTGGAGTGCAGGGGGTTCTAGAGATACC.

In regard to this clone: Read sequence stops 3 residues before the CDR3 end, and the germline J gene provides the missing end. Other DNA sequences of this sample code for an identical CDR3. The V gene is TRBV5-8, the J gene TRBJ1-3, with D possibly matching TRBD1 (5 bases). Germline-derived CDR1 and CDR2 are SGHTS and YDEGEE. This CDR3 has 11 amino acids. The CDR3 spells CASSLDSGIYF. The covered CDR3 bases are TGTGCCAGCAGCCTCGACAGTGGC.

As for this clone: From the germline J gene comes the end of the CDR3, since the read stops 3 residues before it. The rearrangement uses TRBV30 and TRBJ2-1, with 10 bases matching TRBD2. J gave up 4 bases and V 0 bases, and 0 bases lay outside the gene matches. CDR1 is GTSNPN and CDR2 is SVGIG in the germline V gene (reference sequence). The CDR3 sequence is 14 residues long. The CDR3 reads CAWSVLAGYNEQFF. The part of the CDR3 DNA that was read is TGTGCCTGGAGTGTACTAGCGGGATACAATGAG.

Regarding this clone: The read ends 3 residues before the CDR3 terminus; that terminus is restored from the germline J gene. The J gene is TRBJ2-3, the V gene TRBV16, with D perhaps matching TRBD1 (6 bases). With 3 bases removed from V and 4 bases from J, the gap between germline ends came to 8 bases. The germline V gene encodes CDR1 KGHSY and CDR2 FQNENV. The CDR3 consists of 13 residues. CDR3 DNA, as far as it was read: TGTGCCAGCAGCCACCCAGGGGCAGATACG. Amino acids: CASSHPGADT. The whole CDR3 sequence is CASSHPGADTQYF.

To note about this clone: The CDR3 end lies 3 residues beyond the end of the read and is filled in from the germline J gene. V usage is TRBV11-3 and J usage is TRBJ2-2, with D unresolved. Trimming left V 1 base short and J 7 bases short, with 7 bases between. This CDR3 has 13 residues. The germline gives CDR1 SGHNT, CDR2 YENEEA. Partial CDR3 DNA: TGTGCCAGCAGCTTAGCTGTGTACGGGGAG. Translating it yields CASSLAVYGE. The whole CDR3 sequence reads CASSLAVYGELFF.

The CDR3 region is CSVGPERVEQYF. The sequenced CDR3 bases are TGCAGCGTTGGACCGGAGAGGGTCGAG. The rearrangement uses TRBV29-1 and TRBJ2-7, with D possibly matching TRBD2 (5 bases). Read sequence stops 3 residues before the CDR3 end, and the germline J gene provides the missing end. Deletions cut 4 bases from V and 6 bases from J, with 13 bases between. CDR1 SQVTM and CDR2 ANQGSEA come from the germline V gene. CDR3 length: 12 amino acids.

A remark on this clone: The read finishes 3 residues shy of the CDR3 end, and the germline J gene is used to complete it. The V call is TRBV11-3, the J call TRBJ1-2; D may be TRBD1 (5 bases). The CDR3 extends over 14 amino acids. Germline values: CDR1 SGHNT, CDR2 YENEEA. Trimming shortened V by 4 bases and J by 4 bases, and 13 bases separated the two germline ends. The sequenced part of the CDR3 DNA is TGTGCCAGCAGCTCAGGGTCTGCGATCTATGGC. Translating it yields CASSSGSAIYG. The whole CDR3 protein reads CASSSGSAIYGYTF.

Remarks on this clone: Read sequence stops 3 residues before the CDR3 end, and the germline J gene provides the missing end. The V call is TRBV6-1, the J call TRBJ1-1; possibly TRBD1 for D (6 bases). The CDR3 contains 14 residues. Germline V gene sequence: CDR1 MNHNS, CDR2 SASEGT. The V end was cut by 4 bases, the J end by 2 bases, with 11 bases between. The CDR3 sequence: CASSARGANTEAFF. Incomplete CDR3 DNA: TGTGCCAGCAGTGCACGGGGGGCTAACACTGAA.

On this clone: The CDR3 end is not reached by the read, which stops 3 residues before it; the germline J gene fills it in. The rearrangement links TRBV10-3 to TRBJ2-2, with 7 positions matching TRBD1. The CDR3 spans 15 residues. J lost 3 bases, V lost 8 bases, and 9 bases had no gene match. Germline CDR1 ENHRY, CDR2 SYGVKD. The sequenced part of the CDR3 DNA is TGTGCCATCGCAACCGGGACAGCTTACACCGGGGAG. Translation: CAIATGTAYTGE. The CDR3 in full is CAIATGTAYTGELFF.

Of note for this clone: The CDR3 is cut off 3 residues early in the read; its end comes from the germline J gene. This chain joins TRBV20-1 and TRBJ2-1; 9 bases are shared with TRBD2. This CDR3 has 14 residues. Looked up from germline, CDR1 is DFQATT and CDR2 is SNEGSKA (reference sequence). V dropped 0 bases and J dropped 8; count of bases not matched to a gene: 5. CDR3 bases read: TGCAGTGCTAGAGATCTAGCGGGGTTGTATGAG. It specifies CSARDLAGLYE. The entire CDR3 is CSARDLAGLYEQFF.